These 14 T cell receptor beta chains share one sample of origin, sequenced in a study of shared T cell receptors in the human thymus. Some clones are missing from TCRdb's copy, which holds only in-frame ones; the method was immunoSEQ multiplex PCR. The sample shows 600,000 or so clones, approximately 89% of them seen only once. This sample was also put to use in a study of human thymus T cells.

The sequenced material came from thymocytes. The receptors were gathered from a boy younger than two with a congenital heart defect.

The chain recombines TRBV4-3 with TRBJ2-5, with a weak D call TRBD2 (5 bases). Between the trimmed V and J ends, which lost 0 bases and 3 bases, there was a span of 11 bases. Germline-derived CDR1 and CDR2 are LGHNA and YSLEER. The CDR3 has 15 amino acids. CDR3 coding DNA: TGCGCCAGCAGCCAAGATTCGTCCGGGGAAGAGACCCAGTACTTC. Protein sequence: CASSQDSSGEETQYF.

V is TRBV25-1 and J is TRBJ2-3, with 8 bases that match TRBD2. Germline assignment: CDR1 MGHDK and CDR2 SYGVNS. V shed 6 bases, J shed 7 bases, and the junction held 3 bases outside the gene matches. The CDR3 is 12 amino acids. CDR3 protein: CASSGGANTQYF. The CDR3 region has the DNA TGTGCCAGCAGCGGGGGGGCGAATACGCAGTATTTT.

The chain uses TRBV7-9 and TRBJ1-5, with D possibly matching TRBD1 (6 bases). Deletions cut 5 bases from V and 7 bases from J, with 15 bases between. The germline gives CDR1 SEHNR, CDR2 FQNEAQ (reference sequence). This CDR3 contains 14 residues. The CDR3 sequence: CASSENGGRQPQHF. The CDR3 DNA sequence: TGTGCCAGCAGCGAAAACGGGGGGCGGCAGCCCCAGCATTTT.

The chain carries TRBV11-2 and TRBJ2-2; the match to TRBD2 covers 7 bases. Per the germline V gene, CDR1 is SGHAT and CDR2 is FQNNGV. Germline trimming cut 4 bases from V and 3 bases from J; bases unmatched to any gene: 8. The CDR3 runs to 16 residues. The CDR3, as DNA: TGTGCCAGCAGCTCGAATAGCGGGTTTTACACCGGGGAGCTGTTTTTT. This translates into CASSSNSGFYTGELFF.

The rearrangement uses TRBV27 and TRBJ2-7; TRBD1 matches 11 bases. The junction had 11 bases not matched to a gene; V was cut back by 5 bases and J by 5 bases. CDR1 is MNHEY, CDR2 SMNVEV, per germline (reference sequence). The CDR3 length is 16 residues. CDR3 DNA: TGTGCCAGCAGTCCCGGACGGGGACAGGGGGGCCACGAGCAGTACTTC. Residues: CASSPGRGQGGHEQYF.

The V call is TRBV6-1, the J call TRBJ2-7; D remains ambiguous. The ends were cut back, 0 bases at V and 6 bases at J, with 3 bases in the middle. The germline V gene encodes CDR1 MNHNS and CDR2 SASEGT. The CDR3 sequence is 11 residues long. The CDR3 here is CASSEASEQYF. The CDR3 DNA is TGTGCCAGCAGTGAAGCTAGCGAGCAGTACTTC.

The chain links TRBV28 to TRBJ2-1, with a possible D match to TRBD2 (6 bases). The V gene's germline CDR1 is MDHEN and CDR2 SYDVKM. This CDR3 is built from 14 residues. The ends were cut back, 10 bases at V and 0 bases at J, with 13 bases in the middle. Written as DNA, the CDR3 is TGTGCCACCGGGAGCCGAAGCTCCTACAATGAGCAGTTCTTC. The encoded protein is CATGSRSSYNEQFF.

This sequence joins TRBV10-3 and TRBJ1-2; 10 nucleotides line up with TRBD1. CDR3 length: 13 amino acids. V gave up 9 bases and J gave up 2 bases; unmatched junction bases: 3. Per the germline V gene, CDR1 is ENHRY and CDR2 is SYGVKD. CDR3 DNA sequence: TGTGCCATTCGGACAGGGGGAAACTATGGCTACACCTTC. It specifies CAIRTGGNYGYTF.

The chain has TRBV2 and TRBJ2-2, with a tentative D call TRBD1 (5 bases). Between the trimmed V and J ends, which lost 2 bases and 2 bases, there was a span of 21 bases. The CDR3 contains 19 residues. CDR1 is SNHLY, CDR2 FYNNEI, per germline. CDR3 in amino acids: CASSEPQERRTANTGELFF. The CDR3 region has the DNA TGTGCCAGCAGTGAACCACAGGAAAGAAGGACGGCTAACACCGGGGAGCTGTTTTTT.

The chain couples TRBV9 to TRBJ1-6; tentatively, D is TRBD1 (6 bases). The CDR3 consists of 16 residues. Germline CDR1 and CDR2: SGDLS and YYNGEE. Between the trimmed V and J ends, which lost 4 bases and 6 bases, there was a span of 17 bases. The CDR3 sequence is CASSRGGGFSNSPLHF. As DNA, the CDR3 is TGTGCCAGCAGCCGAGGGGGGGGCTTTTCTAATTCACCCCTCCACTTT.

This chain joins TRBV2 and TRBJ1-6, with 7 bases that match TRBD1. Germline V gives CDR1 SNHLY, CDR2 FYNNEI. The junction had 12 bases not matched to a gene; V was cut back by 4 bases and J by 3 bases. This CDR3 spans 18 amino acids. The CDR3 DNA reads as TGTGCCAGCAGTGCGGGTTGGCACAACAGGGGCTATAATTCACCCCTCCACTTT. This encodes CASSAGWHNRGYNSPLHF. The full variable domain, completed using reference TRBV2 and TRBJ1-6, is EPEVTQTPSHQVTQMGQEVILRCVPISNHLYFYWYRQILGQKVEFLVSFYNNEISEKSEIFDDQFSVERPDGSNFTLKIRSTKLEDSAMYFCASSAGWHNRGYNSPLHFGNGTRLTVT.

J is TRBJ2-5 and V is TRBV28; 10 bases align to TRBD2. The J call is doubtful: the DNA matches TRBJ2-7 better. The CDR3 length is 14 residues. CDR1 and CDR2 from the germline V gene are MDHEN and SYDVKM. Written as DNA, the CDR3 is TGTGCCAGCAGCAGACTAGCGGGTGCCTACGAGCAGTACTTC. Translation: CASSRLAGAYEQYF.

The rearrangement joins TRBV4-1 to TRBJ2-1, with D maybe TRBD2 (6 bases). Trimming left V 2 bases short and J 8 bases short, with 16 bases between. The V gene's germline CDR1 is MGHRA and CDR2 YSYEKL. The CDR3 totals 15 residues. The CDR3 reads CASSQLRAGIDEQFF. DNA for the CDR3: TGCGCCAGCAGCCAACTGCGGGCGGGGATAGATGAGCAGTTCTTC.

This CDR3 is CASSLQQGSSGYTF. In nucleotides, the CDR3 is TGTGCCAGCAGCCTCCAACAGGGGTCGAGTGGCTACACCTTC. This chain links TRBV14 with TRBJ1-2; 7 bases are shared with TRBD1. J lost 7 bases, V lost 4 bases, and 9 bases had no gene match. The CDR3 loop spans 14 amino acids. Germline CDR1 SGHDN, CDR2 FVKESK.